What follows are 2 T cell receptor beta chains derived from one specimen sequenced in a study of T cell responses to AZD1222 COVID-19 vaccine. The repertoire was sequenced with immunoSEQ multiplex PCR; TCRdb's copy has only in-frame clones and lacks some. The sample carries about 130,000 clones, around 92% recorded once. The sequenced sample was peripheral blood, obtained 28 days after the second AZD1222 dose. The receptors here all came from an adult who received the AZD1222 COVID-19 vaccine.

The gene calls are TRBV28 and TRBJ1-1; tentatively, D is TRBD1 (5 bases). Germline CDR1 MDHEN, CDR2 SYDVKM. Trimming left V 5 bases short and J 1 base short, with 8 bases between. This CDR3 comprises 13 residues. The CDR3 sequence is CASSTTGNTEAFF. The CDR3 DNA reads as TGTGCCAGCAGTACAACAGGGAACACTGAAGCTTTCTTT.

This clone was recorded only once. The genes are TRBV7-3 and TRBJ2-7; a possible D gene is TRBD1 (6 bases). CDR3 length: 13 residues. Trimming pared 5 bases from V and 4 bases from J, leaving 12 bases between. Germline values: CDR1 SGHTA, CDR2 FQGTGA. The CDR3 nucleotides read TGTGCCAGCAGCCCCGGCCAGGGGTACGAGCAGTACTTC. Translated: CASSPGQGYEQYF.